A single sample gave rise to the 27 T cell receptor beta chains below, sequenced in a study of radiotherapy plus CTLA-4 blockade in lung cancer. Produced via immunoSEQ multiplex PCR; TCRdb's table is partial and in-frame only. The table lists 40,000 to 45,000 clones, roughly three quarters of them singletons, with over 2.5% in the top ten. This specimen was peripheral blood, taken from a patient treated with radiotherapy plus ipilimumab. The receptors shown here come from a human donor with non-small cell lung cancer whose response to radiotherapy plus ipilimumab could not be evaluated.

This rearrangement joins TRBV5-1 to TRBJ1-1; D is ambiguous. Trimming stripped 0 bases from V and 0 bases from J, with 6 bases between. CDR3 length equals 14 residues. CDR1 is SGHRS and CDR2 is YFSETQ in the germline V gene. Here the CDR3 reads CASSLAGMNTEAFF. DNA of the CDR3: TGCGCCAGCAGCTTGGCAGGTATGAACACTGAAGCTTTCTTT.

The chain joins TRBV7-2 to TRBJ2-1; the D gene is possibly TRBD2 (6 bases). The CDR3 length is 12 residues. Trimming took off 0 bases at V and 9 bases at J, with 6 bases between the two ends. CDR1 and CDR2 (germline): SGHTA, FQGNSA. The CDR3 DNA follows: TGTGCCAGCAGCTTAGCGGGGGGTGAGCAGTTCTTC. This encodes CASSLAGGEQFF.

The chain recombines TRBV5-1 with TRBJ2-5; 7 positions match TRBD1. Gene TRBJ2-7 matches the end of the DNA better, so the J call may be wrong. The CDR3 covers 14 residues. CDR1 is SGHRS, CDR2 YFSETQ, per germline. CDR3 DNA: TGCGCCAGCGGCCAAGGGGGCGGAGAGAACGAGCAGTACTTC. Its protein is CASGQGGGENEQYF.

This clone was observed a few times. V is TRBV19 and J is TRBJ1-6, with a weak D call TRBD1 (5 bases). Per the germline V gene, CDR1 is LNHDA and CDR2 is SQIVND (reference sequence). The V end lost 3 bases, the J end lost 10 bases, and 13 bases lay between the germline ends. This CDR3 spans 14 amino acids. CDR3 DNA sequence: TGTGCCAGTAGTATTATGTCAGGGAAATCACCCCTCCACTTT. It codes for CASSIMSGKSPLHF.

This sequence joins TRBV9 and TRBJ1-2; D gene uncertain. The CDR3 covers 15 residues. Germline-derived CDR1 and CDR2 are SGDLS and YYNGEE. Trimming cost V 0 bases and J 0 bases, with 9 bases left between them. CDR3 DNA sequence: TGTGCCAGCAGCGTAGACTCTGGTTCTAACTATGGCTACACCTTC. Its translation: CASSVDSGSNYGYTF.

This chain connects TRBV5-6 to TRBJ2-5; 8 bases line up with TRBD1. Germline-derived CDR1 and CDR2 are SGHDT and YYEEEE. J lost 4 bases, V lost 4 bases, and 6 bases had no gene match. The CDR3 has 14 amino acids. This CDR3 reads CASSRLRGLETQYF. The CDR3 DNA is TGTGCCAGCAGCCGCCTCAGGGGGCTAGAGACCCAGTACTTC.

This clone has a single count. V gene TRBV6-1 combines with J gene TRBJ1-6, with D possibly being TRBD1 (5 bases). Germline-derived CDR1 and CDR2 are MNHNS and SASEGT. Between the trimmed V and J ends, which lost 9 bases and 2 bases, there was a span of 14 bases. The CDR3 covers 15 residues. CDR3 in amino acids: CASNRDWTYNSPLHF. CDR3 coding DNA: TGTGCCAGTAACCGGGACTGGACCTATAATTCACCCCTCCACTTT.

The chain carries TRBV5-1 and TRBJ2-5; tentatively, D is TRBD1 (5 bases). CDR1 and CDR2 from the germline V gene are SGHRS and YFSETQ. V was shortened by 2 bases and J by 2 bases, with 13 bases between the two germline ends. The CDR3 has 15 residues. The CDR3 is CASSFFGQGQETQYF. CDR3 nucleotides: TGCGCCAGCAGCTTCTTTGGGCAGGGTCAAGAGACCCAGTACTTC.

The chain employs TRBV7-2 and TRBJ2-5, with D perhaps matching TRBD2 (5 bases). CDR1 and CDR2 from the germline V gene are SGHTA and FQGNSA. The CDR3 sequence is 13 residues long. V dropped 5 bases and J dropped 5 bases, with 12 bases sitting between them. The CDR3, as DNA: TGTGCCAGCAGCCCTAGGACGGGGGAGACCCAGTACTTC. As protein: CASSPRTGETQYF. The complete variable domain, with remaining parts taken from reference TRBV7-2 and TRBJ2-5, reads GAGVSQSPSNKVTEKGKDVELRCDPISGHTALYWYRQSLGQGLEFLIYFQGNSAPDKSGLPSDRFSAERTGGSVSTLTIQRTQQEDSAVYLCASSPRTGETQYFGPGTRLLVL.

This clone was recorded once. The rearrangement uses TRBV6-6 and TRBJ2-7, with 7 positions matching TRBD2. V lost 6 bases, J lost 3 bases, and 2 bases stayed unmatched. Germline V gene data show CDR1 as MNHNY and CDR2 as SVGAGI (reference sequence). The CDR3 covers 12 residues. CDR3 bases: TGTGCCAGCAGCTCGGGGGGCTACGAGCAGTACTTC. Translating it yields CASSSGGYEQYF.

The chain links TRBV30 to TRBJ2-7; D is possibly TRBD1 (6 bases). The CDR3 spans 12 residues. V was clipped by 2 bases and J by 4 bases, with 9 bases between them. Germline V gene sequence: CDR1 GTSNPN, CDR2 SVGIG (reference sequence). The CDR3 region has the DNA TGTGCCTGGAGTCTACAGGGTTACGAGCAGTACTTC. Amino acid sequence: CAWSLQGYEQYF.

The genes are TRBV6-6 and TRBJ1-5, with TRBD1 matching 7 bases. CDR3 length: 14 residues. From germline, CDR1 is MNHNY and CDR2 SVGAGI (reference sequence). The V and J ends lost 6 bases and 2 bases, in that order; junction bases with no gene match: 4. The CDR3 DNA is TGTGCCAGCAGCGACAGGGTTGGCAATCAGCCCCAGCATTTT. This codes for CASSDRVGNQPQHF.

The chain couples TRBV2 to TRBJ2-3; 11 nucleotides agree with TRBD2. The CDR3 is 14 amino acids. Germline V gene sequence: CDR1 SNHLY, CDR2 FYNNEI. V shed 6 bases and J 6 bases; nucleotides not matched to a gene: 5. CDR3: CASSRLAGSDTQYF. DNA for the CDR3: TGTGCCAGCAGCCGACTAGCGGGATCGGATACGCAGTATTTT.

The chain combines TRBV6-5 with TRBJ2-7; tentative D call: TRBD1 (6 bases). Germline V CDR1 and CDR2: MNHEY, SVGAGI. The ends were cut back, 2 bases at V and 3 bases at J, with 8 bases in the middle. The length of the CDR3 is 13 residues. The CDR3 DNA reads TGTGCCAGCAGTTACACACAGGGCTACGAGCAGTACTTC. Translation: CASSYTQGYEQYF.

The chain joins TRBV18 to TRBJ2-2; D is perhaps TRBD2 (5 bases). Germline V lookup: CDR1 KGHSH, CDR2 LQKENI. Trimming stripped 6 bases from V and 4 bases from J, with 12 bases between. This CDR3 region has 14 residues. CDR3 amino acids: CASSLERTTGELFF. The DNA of the CDR3 is TGTGCCAGCTCCCTCGAGCGGACCACCGGGGAGCTGTTTTTT.

V and J are TRBV15 and TRBJ2-5, with 9 bases that match TRBD2. The CDR3 length is 15 residues. CDR1 is LNHNV and CDR2 is YYDKDF in the germline V gene (reference sequence). The J segment lost 5 bases and the V segment lost 0 bases, leaving 4 bases of the junction unmatched. As DNA, the CDR3 is TGTGCCACCAGCAGAGACAAGGCGGGGGGGGAGACCCAGTACTTC. Translated: CATSRDKAGGETQYF.

This chain's CDR3 is CSGTLAGDSTDTQYF. CDR3 bases: TGCAGCGGCACGTTAGCGGGAGACAGCACAGATACGCAGTATTTT. This chain connects TRBV29-1 to TRBJ2-3, with 9 nucleotides matching TRBD2. J gave up 0 bases and V 7 bases, and 8 bases lay outside the gene matches. Germline CDR1 and CDR2: SQVTM and ANQGSEA. The CDR3 totals 15 residues.

CDR3 in amino acids: CASSQNHVPWTEPNYGYTF. In DNA, the CDR3 is TGCGCCAGCAGCCAAAACCACGTACCGTGGACAGAGCCTAACTATGGCTACACCTTC. The rearrangement joins TRBV4-3 to TRBJ1-2; D is possibly TRBD1 (6 bases). This CDR3 has 19 amino acids. Germline values: CDR1 LGHNA, CDR2 YSLEER. V was cut by 2 bases and J by 0 bases, with 22 bases left in between.

The V and J genes are TRBV30 and TRBJ2-7; 7 bases are shared with TRBD1. Germline loops: CDR1 GTSNPN, CDR2 SVGIG (reference sequence). V was clipped by 4 bases and J by 6 bases; unmatched bases: 12. The CDR3 has 14 residues. CDR3 residues: CAWNGQAVLLEQYF. The CDR3 DNA sequence: TGTGCCTGGAACGGACAGGCCGTTCTGCTCGAGCAGTACTTC.

The V and J genes are TRBV19 and TRBJ2-5, with D perhaps matching TRBD1 (5 bases). This CDR3 is built from 13 residues. The germline V gene encodes CDR1 LNHDA and CDR2 SQIVND (reference sequence). V was shortened by 6 bases and J by 4 bases, with 12 bases between the two germline ends. For the CDR3, the DNA is TGTGCCAGTAGGGGGCCCTGGCGAGAGACCCAGTACTTC. Translated, it gives CASRGPWRETQYF.

The V gene is TRBV5-1, the J gene TRBJ1-4; unclear D gene. Looked up from germline, CDR1 is SGHRS and CDR2 is YFSETQ. V dropped 4 bases and J dropped 0 bases, with 7 bases sitting between them. The CDR3 spans 14 residues. DNA for the CDR3: TGCGCCAGCAGCCCGAGCGCAACTAATGAAAAACTGTTTTTT. This translates into CASSPSATNEKLFF.

The chain has TRBV10-2 and TRBJ1-4; 9 bases match TRBD1. Losses at the gene ends were 5 bases for V and 7 bases for J; bases not matched to a gene: 5. The length of the CDR3 is 14 residues. CDR1 WSHSY and CDR2 SAAADI come from the germline V gene. CDR3 loop: CASSLQGASEKLFF. The CDR3 region has the DNA TGCGCCAGCAGTTTACAGGGGGCTTCTGAAAAACTGTTTTTT.

In its sample, this clone is medium-sized (0.01 to 0.1%). V is TRBV21-1 and J is TRBJ2-5; TRBD2 is the table's D call and was not checked against the DNA. TRBV21-1 is marked as a pseudogene. CDR3 length: 18 residues. The chain's CDR3 is CASSKESLRGSSKETQYF. The DNA of the CDR3 is TGTGCCAGCAGCAAAGAGAGCCTACGAGGCAGCTCTAAAGAGACCCAGTACTTC.

This sequence joins TRBV28 and TRBJ2-7, with a possible D match to TRBD1 (6 bases). Germline values: CDR1 MDHEN, CDR2 SYDVKM. The CDR3 sequence is 13 residues long. The V and J ends lost 8 bases and 4 bases respectively, with 15 bases between them. The CDR3 sequence: CASGAGTRYEQYF. The CDR3 DNA sequence: TGTGCCAGCGGAGCAGGGACAAGGTACGAGCAGTACTTC.

The chain employs TRBV5-1 and TRBJ1-6, with D possibly TRBD1 on 6 matching bases. The CDR3 is 15 residues long. The V and J ends lost 4 bases and 8 bases respectively, with 16 bases between them. The V gene's germline CDR1 is SGHRS and CDR2 YFSETQ. DNA of the CDR3: TGCGCCAGCAGCCAGACAGGTTCGGGCCATTCACCCCTCCACTTT. Its translation is CASSQTGSGHSPLHF.

The chain links TRBV5-1 to TRBJ2-1, with D perhaps matching TRBD2 (6 bases). Germline loops: CDR1 SGHRS, CDR2 YFSETQ. The CDR3 runs to 15 residues. Trimming left V 3 bases short and J 4 bases short, with 14 bases between. CDR3: CASSSGLAQYNEQFF. The CDR3 bases are TGCGCCAGCAGCTCGGGACTCGCCCAGTACAATGAGCAGTTCTTC.

Sample share makes this clone medium-sized. The V gene is TRBV25-1, the J gene TRBJ1-4; 9 bases match TRBD1. CDR1 and CDR2 (germline): MGHDK, SYGVNS. The ends lost 10 bases at V and 6 bases at J; junction bases unmatched: 6. The length of the CDR3 is 13 residues. CDR3 in DNA: TGTGCCACCATGACAGGGGGTGATGAAAAACTGTTTTTT. Protein sequence: CATMTGGDEKLFF.